These 2 T cell receptor beta chains were sequenced from one sample in a study of Ad26.COV2.S vaccination and SARS-CoV-2 variants. Profiled with immunoSEQ multiplex PCR; TCRdb holds only in-frame clones, not every one. The sample has fewer than 500,000 clones; 80% to 95% are singletons. Sample treatment: roughly 18 received Ad26.COV2.S at low or high dose, single or two shots; 5 received placebo; per-sample allocation not given. Collection of the samples took place on day 63 after the first injection of vaccine or placebo. The sample was peripheral blood, taken in a trial of Ad26.COV2.S vaccine versus placebo. The receptors were gathered from a person between 18 and 59 years old who received the Ad26.COV2.S COVID-19 vaccine or a placebo.

This clone was observed a single time. This chain links TRBV23-1 with TRBJ2-7; D is uncertain. TRBV23-1 is an open reading frame, and its role is uncertain. Trimming left V 3 bases short and J 3 bases short, with 9 bases between. The CDR3 is 13 residues long. The CDR3 here is CASSHTENYEQYF. CDR3 bases: TGCGCCAGCAGTCATACGGAAAACTACGAGCAGTACTTC.

V gene TRBV18 combines with J gene TRBJ2-3, with D possibly being TRBD1 or TRBD2 (5 bases each). The CDR3 contains 18 residues. Germline values: CDR1 KGHSH, CDR2 LQKENI. Trimming pared 3 bases from V and 2 bases from J, leaving 21 bases between. CDR3: CASSPLGSGWDLTDTQYF. CDR3 nucleotides: TGTGCCAGCTCACCGCTCGGAAGTGGCTGGGACCTCACAGATACGCAGTATTTT.